This T cell receptor beta chain stems from a study of T cells in Graves' hyperthyroidism and ophthalmopathy. Amplification of TCR beta CDR3 regions was performed using RNA transcripts as template. Using the HTBI primer set, a first-round RT-PCR was run on the TCR CDR3. From the multiplex PCR reads, TCRdb called clonotypes with MiXCR, one entry per CDR3 protein. The data show about 340,000 distinct CDR3 sequences, around a fifth seen once. This clonotype was seen many times. V dropped 6 bases and J dropped 4; count of bases not matched to a gene: 14. Germline assignment: CDR1 DFQATT and CDR2 SNEGSKA (reference sequence). CDR3 length: 15 residues.

Sequencing was performed on blood. V and J are TRBV20-1 and TRBJ2-7; the match to TRBD2 covers 8 bases. The receptor comes from a woman aged 50 to 60 with Graves' hyperthyroidism. The CDR3 bases are TGCAGTGCGGGGGAGGCTCGCGGGAGGTTATACGAGCAGTACTTC. Its protein product is CSAGEARGRLYEQYF.